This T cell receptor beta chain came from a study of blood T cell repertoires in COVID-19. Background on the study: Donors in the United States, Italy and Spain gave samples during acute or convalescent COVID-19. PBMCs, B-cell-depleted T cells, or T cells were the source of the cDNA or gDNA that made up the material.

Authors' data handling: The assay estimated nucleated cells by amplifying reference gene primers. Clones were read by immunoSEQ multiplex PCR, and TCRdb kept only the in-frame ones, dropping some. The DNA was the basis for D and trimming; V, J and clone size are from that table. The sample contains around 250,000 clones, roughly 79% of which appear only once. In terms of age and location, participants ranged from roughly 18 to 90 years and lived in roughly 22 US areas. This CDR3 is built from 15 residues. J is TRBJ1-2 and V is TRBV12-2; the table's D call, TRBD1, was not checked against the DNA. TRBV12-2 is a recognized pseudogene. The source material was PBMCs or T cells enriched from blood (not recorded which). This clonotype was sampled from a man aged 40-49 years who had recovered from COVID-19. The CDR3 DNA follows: TGTGCAAGTCGCTTCCCGGGACAGGGGAACTATGGCTACACCTTC. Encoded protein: CASRFPGQGNYGYTF.